These T cell receptor beta chains were read from a single sample in a study of T cell changes during pregnancy in multiple sclerosis. The assay was immunoSEQ multiplex PCR, and TCRdb's table has in-frame clones only and misses some. The profile shows tens of thousands of clones, 93% of them singletons. Sequencing was performed on CD4+ T cells from peripheral blood mononuclear cells, taken before pregnancy. The receptor set was obtained from a female donor with multiple sclerosis, enrolled in a pregnancy study. Both conserved end residues are part of each CDR3. A D gene is named only where the DNA matches it firmly. The size of a clone is reported for some rows only, either as once, few or many, or as a class for expanded clones.

CDR3 protein: CASSSPPLAGVGNEQFF; clone size: -; V gene: TRBV27; CDR3 length: 17; D gene: TRBD2
CDR3 protein: CASSGRDSRYGYTF; clone size: once; V gene: TRBV6-1; CDR3 length: 14; D gene: TRBD1
CDR3 protein: CASSQGLGKEQYF; clone size: -; V gene: TRBV5-4; CDR3 length: 13; D gene: TRBD2
CDR3 protein: CASSIGVQGNQPQHF; clone size: -; V gene: TRBV19; CDR3 length: 15; D gene: TRBD1
CDR3 protein: CASRETGRNEKLFF; clone size: -; V gene: TRBV6-6; CDR3 length: 14; D gene: TRBD1
CDR3 protein: CASSPQDFYGYTF; clone size: -; V gene: TRBV2; CDR3 length: 13; D gene: -
CDR3 protein: CASSPPRDRLSGNTIYF; clone size: once; V gene: TRBV7-9; CDR3 length: 17; D gene: -
CDR3 protein: CASSQGQATYGNTIYF; clone size: -; V gene: TRBV14; CDR3 length: 16; D gene: -
CDR3 protein: CASSYSRQGRTEAFF; clone size: -; V gene: TRBV6-5; CDR3 length: 15; D gene: -
CDR3 protein: CASSYSREGTGELFF; clone size: -; V gene: TRBV6-6; CDR3 length: 15; D gene: TRBD2
CDR3 protein: CASSIRGGSSGANVLTF; clone size: -; V gene: TRBV19; CDR3 length: 17; D gene: -
CDR3 protein: CASSSLGGAGYGYTF; clone size: -; V gene: TRBV7-2; CDR3 length: 15; D gene: -
CDR3 protein: CASSLGQVGTEAFF; clone size: -; V gene: TRBV18; CDR3 length: 14; D gene: TRBD1
CDR3 protein: CASSREFTDTQYF; clone size: -; V gene: TRBV11-3; CDR3 length: 13; D gene: -
CDR3 protein: CASSLFGGASDTGELFF; clone size: -; V gene: TRBV28; CDR3 length: 17; D gene: -
CDR3 protein: CASSLDRADTQYF; clone size: once; V gene: TRBV5-4; CDR3 length: 13; D gene: -
CDR3 protein: CASSPGLAGAVVYEQFF; clone size: -; V gene: TRBV5-1; CDR3 length: 17; D gene: TRBD2
CDR3 protein: CASSLIQGGRSGANVLTF; clone size: once; V gene: TRBV7-9; CDR3 length: 18; D gene: -
CDR3 protein: CASSLADYNEQFF; clone size: -; V gene: TRBV6-5; CDR3 length: 13; D gene: -
CDR3 protein: CASSPWDNRIKQYF; clone size: -; V gene: TRBV5-8; CDR3 length: 14; D gene: -
CDR3 protein: CASKNAGGPYEQYF; clone size: -; V gene: TRBV28; CDR3 length: 14; D gene: TRBD2
CDR3 protein: CASRQTGGGEQYF; clone size: -; V gene: TRBV6-5; CDR3 length: 13; D gene: TRBD1
CDR3 protein: CASSQGGTSGYNEQFF; clone size: -; V gene: TRBV4-1; CDR3 length: 16; D gene: TRBD2
CDR3 protein: CASSLGGQGLYEQYF; clone size: -; V gene: TRBV7-3; CDR3 length: 15; D gene: TRBD1
CDR3 protein: CASSLEAGMRETQYF; clone size: -; V gene: TRBV5-4; CDR3 length: 15; D gene: -
CDR3 protein: CASSSPQGAAYGYTF; clone size: -; V gene: TRBV28; CDR3 length: 15; D gene: TRBD1
CDR3 protein: CAWRAATGSYNEQFF; clone size: -; V gene: TRBV30; CDR3 length: 15; D gene: -
CDR3 protein: CASSGGGNVLTF; clone size: -; V gene: TRBV6-5; CDR3 length: 12; D gene: -
CDR3 protein: CASSSPSGRAHEQYF; clone size: -; V gene: TRBV11-2; CDR3 length: 15; D gene: TRBD2
CDR3 protein: CATGGGNTGELFF; clone size: -; V gene: TRBV6-5; CDR3 length: 13; D gene: -
CDR3 protein: CASSPSPTTSGSDEQFF; clone size: -; V gene: TRBV28; CDR3 length: 17; D gene: TRBD2
CDR3 protein: CASIRAGGPRETQYF; clone size: -; V gene: TRBV7-2; CDR3 length: 15; D gene: TRBD2
CDR3 protein: CASSWSGTEKNTEAFF; clone size: -; V gene: TRBV11-1; CDR3 length: 16; D gene: TRBD1
CDR3 protein: CASSREPGTSRETQYF; clone size: -; V gene: TRBV18; CDR3 length: 16; D gene: TRBD2
CDR3 protein: CASSLELNTEAFF; clone size: few; V gene: TRBV4-3; CDR3 length: 13; D gene: -
CDR3 protein: CAWGTVQETQYF; clone size: -; V gene: TRBV30; CDR3 length: 12; D gene: TRBD1
CDR3 protein: CASSQQAQSNQPQHF; clone size: few; V gene: TRBV18; CDR3 length: 15; D gene: -
CDR3 protein: CASSSGLGETQYF; clone size: -; V gene: TRBV7-2; CDR3 length: 13; D gene: TRBD2
CDR3 protein: CASSPGGTDTQYF; clone size: -; V gene: TRBV19; CDR3 length: 13; D gene: -
CDR3 protein: CASSYRESREKLFF; clone size: once; V gene: TRBV6-5; CDR3 length: 14; D gene: -
CDR3 protein: CASSLGGNRGDEQFF; clone size: -; V gene: TRBV5-1; CDR3 length: 15; D gene: -
CDR3 protein: CSRRGGAYGYTF; clone size: -; V gene: TRBV2; CDR3 length: 12; D gene: TRBD1
CDR3 protein: CASSVGLAENTGELFF; clone size: -; V gene: TRBV9; CDR3 length: 16; D gene: TRBD2
CDR3 protein: CATSRSPESGNTIYF; clone size: once; V gene: TRBV15; CDR3 length: 15; D gene: -
CDR3 protein: CASSGLPGLAGGNTGELFF; clone size: -; V gene: TRBV7-2; CDR3 length: 19; D gene: TRBD2
CDR3 protein: CATSRDFAASSYNEQFF; clone size: -; V gene: TRBV15; CDR3 length: 17; D gene: -
CDR3 protein: CATSRDQGARTGELFF; clone size: -; V gene: TRBV15; CDR3 length: 16; D gene: TRBD1
CDR3 protein: CASSGKGTSGYNEQFF; clone size: -; V gene: TRBV25-1; CDR3 length: 16; D gene: TRBD2
CDR3 protein: CASRLTSGRSSDTQYF; clone size: once; V gene: TRBV7-2; CDR3 length: 16; D gene: TRBD2
CDR3 protein: CASSDIQGWTDFSYNEQFF; clone size: -; V gene: TRBV7-2; CDR3 length: 19; D gene: -